The 23 T cell receptor beta chains below come from one sample, sequenced in a study of beta chain features in type 1 diabetes. The whole isolated RNA underwent reverse transcription, so sequencing captured expressed TCRB transcripts. Sequencing was performed with immunoSEQ multiplex PCR; in TCRdb, only in-frame clones are kept and a portion is missing. This repertoire shows about 340,000 clones, around 7.6% found once; its top ten account for approximately 0.44%. Source material: central memory CD4+ T cells from blood. The receptors come from a woman under 30 in good health.

This clone appeared a few times. The chain has TRBV27 and TRBJ2-7, with 8 nucleotides matching TRBD2. The CDR3 runs to 15 residues. The J segment lost 4 bases and the V segment lost 2 bases, leaving 7 bases of the junction unmatched. Germline assignment: CDR1 MNHEY and CDR2 SMNVEV (reference sequence). The CDR3 reads CASSLAGGWIYEQYF. For the CDR3, the DNA is TGTGCCAGCAGTTTAGCGGGAGGCTGGATATACGAGCAGTACTTC.

This clone appeared a few times. V gene TRBV9 combines with J gene TRBJ2-2; D is possibly TRBD1 (6 bases). V dropped 2 bases and J dropped 5 bases, with 16 bases sitting between them. Germline CDR1 SGDLS, CDR2 YYNGEE. The CDR3 sequence is 16 residues long. This chain's CDR3 is CASSVAARGFTGELFF. CDR3 coding DNA: TGTGCCAGCAGCGTCGCGGCAAGGGGGTTTACCGGGGAGCTGTTTTTT.

The rearrangement uses TRBV5-1 and TRBJ1-4; TRBD1 agrees at 11 bases. J lost 6 bases, V lost 4 bases, and 2 bases had no gene match. Germline V CDR1 and CDR2: SGHRS, YFSETQ. The CDR3 has 14 residues. DNA of the CDR3: TGCGCCAGCAGCAGGGGACAGGGGGATGAAAAACTGTTTTTT. Translated, it gives CASSRGQGDEKLFF.

The chain joins TRBV2 to TRBJ1-1; 9 bases are shared with TRBD1. Germline V gene data show CDR1 as SNHLY and CDR2 as FYNNEI. The V and J ends lost 6 bases and 1 base, in that order; junction bases with no gene match: 3. The CDR3 sequence is 14 residues long. CDR3 sequence (DNA): TGTGCCAGCAGGGACAGGGGTGGGAACACTGAAGCTTTCTTT. Residues: CASRDRGGNTEAFF.

This clone came up a few times. The chain employs TRBV7-2 and TRBJ2-7; TRBD1 is a possible D gene (7 bases). CDR1 is SGHTA and CDR2 is FQGNSA in the germline V gene. V shed 7 bases and J shed 2 bases, with 12 bases lying between them. There are 13 residues in the CDR3. The CDR3 here is CASKGRGAYEQYF. The CDR3 DNA reads as TGTGCCAGCAAGGGCAGGGGGGCCTACGAGCAGTACTTC.

This clone showed up many times. V usage is TRBV21-1 and J usage is TRBJ2-1; the table gives TRBD2 as D, unverified against the DNA. TRBV21-1 is a listed pseudogene. The CDR3 has 14 amino acids. CDR3 bases: TGTGCCAGCACCCGGACTAGCGGGAGTATTGAGCAGTTCTTC. Amino acids: CASTRTSGSIEQFF.

Comment on this clone: A junction boundary mismatches the germline segment, possibly from a read error. The chain carries TRBV9 and TRBJ2-1; D not certain. Germline CDR1 and CDR2: SGDLS and YYNGEE. The length of the CDR3 is 15 residues. In nucleotides, the CDR3 is TGTGCCAGCAGCGTAGAAGTAGCTGGCTACAGTGAGCAGTTCTTC. This sequence encodes CASSVEVAGYSEQFF.

The chain carries TRBV10-1 and TRBJ2-2, with 8 bases lining up with TRBD1. Unmatched junction bases numbered 2, after V lost 5 bases and J lost 3 bases. The CDR3 is 14 residues long. Germline V CDR1 and CDR2: WNHNN, SYGVQD (reference sequence). The CDR3 protein is CASSPDRDTGELFF. DNA for the CDR3: TGCGCCAGCAGTCCGGACAGGGACACCGGGGAGCTGTTTTTT.

The V gene is TRBV21-1, the J gene TRBJ2-7; the table's D gene call, TRBD2, was not cross checked with the DNA. TRBV21-1 is recorded as a pseudogene. The CDR3 has 18 amino acids. CDR3 DNA: TGTGCCAGCAGCAAAGGGGGGACTAGCGGGAATAGCTCCTACGAGCAGTACTTC. Translating gives CASSKGGTSGNSSYEQYF.

The rearrangement links TRBV25-1 to TRBJ2-5; 7 bases align to TRBD2. Germline V gene sequence: CDR1 MGHDK, CDR2 SYGVNS. V lost 4 bases to trimming and J lost 4 bases; unmatched junction nucleotides: 9. The length of the CDR3 is 15 residues. Here the CDR3 DNA reads TGTGCCAGCAGTGGGGGACGGGGAGGGAGAGAGACCCAGTACTTC. Translated: CASSGGRGGRETQYF.

In this sample, this clone turned up a few times. The chain uses TRBV28 and TRBJ2-5; D is perhaps TRBD1 (6 bases). V was cut by 2 bases and J by 3 bases, with 10 bases left in between. The CDR3 is 14 amino acids. CDR1 is MDHEN, CDR2 SYDVKM, per germline. CDR3 DNA: TGTGCCAGCAGTTTACCAGGGGTGAAAGAGACCCAGTACTTC. It encodes CASSLPGVKETQYF.

This clone was observed a few times. The chain combines TRBV7-3 with TRBJ2-3; TRBD1 or TRBD2 may be the D gene (5 bases each). The CDR3 extends over 14 amino acids. V gave up 5 bases and J gave up 6 bases, with 15 bases separating them. CDR1 is SGHTA and CDR2 is FQGTGA in the germline V gene. CDR3 in DNA: TGTGCCAGCAGCCCGAATTGGGGCGGGGATACGCAGTATTTT. Translation: CASSPNWGGDTQYF.

The chain employs TRBV7-8 and TRBJ1-2; D is unclear. Germline V gene lookup returns CDR1 SGHVS and CDR2 FQNEAQ. Trimming cost V 0 bases and J 7 bases, with 6 bases left between them. The CDR3 spans 12 residues. The CDR3 here is CASSLAGVGYTF. Written as DNA, the CDR3 is TGTGCCAGCAGCTTAGCGGGAGTTGGCTACACCTTC.

The chain joins TRBV7-8 to TRBJ2-5; D remains unclear. Germline loops: CDR1 SGHVS, CDR2 FQNEAQ. Between the trimmed V and J ends, which lost 3 bases and 5 bases, there was a span of 7 bases. CDR3 length: 12 amino acids. As DNA, the CDR3 is TGTGCCAGCAGCTTTTCCGGGGAGACCCAGTACTTC. Protein product: CASSFSGETQYF.

This clone has just a few counts. This chain uses TRBV19 with TRBJ1-1; the D gene is possibly TRBD1 (6 bases). Per the germline V gene, CDR1 is LNHDA and CDR2 is SQIVND (reference sequence). The V end lost 8 bases, the J end lost 3 bases, and 16 bases lay between the germline ends. CDR3 size: 14 residues. The CDR3 reads CASGVGWTDTEAFF. The CDR3 DNA is TGTGCCAGTGGGGTTGGGTGGACAGACACTGAAGCTTTCTTT. The entire variable domain, with the rest obtained from reference TRBV19 and TRBJ1-1, is as follows: DGGITQSPKYLFRKEGQNVTLSCEQNLNHDAMYWYRQDPGQGLRLIYYSQIVNDFQKGDIAEGYSVSREKKESFPLTVTSAQKNPTAFYLCASGVGWTDTEAFFGQGTRLTVV.

The gene calls are TRBV2 and TRBJ1-3, with unresolved D. The V gene lost 5 bases and the J gene lost 2 bases, with 7 bases spanning the gap. Germline V gene sequence: CDR1 SNHLY, CDR2 FYNNEI. The CDR3 extends over 13 amino acids. Here the CDR3 DNA reads TGTGCCAGCAGTCCAATGGCTGGAAACACCATATATTTT. Translated: CASSPMAGNTIYF. The variable domain in full, completed from reference TRBV2 and TRBJ1-3, reads EPEVTQTPSHQVTQMGQEVILRCVPISNHLYFYWYRQILGQKVEFLVSFYNNEISEKSEIFDDQFSVERPDGSNFTLKIRSTKLEDSAMYFCASSPMAGNTIYFGEGSWLTVV.

In this sample, this clone turned up a few times. The chain is built from TRBV2 and TRBJ2-7, with 10 bases matching TRBD1. The germline gives CDR1 SNHLY, CDR2 FYNNEI. The junction had 1 base not matched to a gene; V was cut back by 6 bases and J by 5 bases. The CDR3 loop spans 12 amino acids. CDR3 loop: CASRGQGHEQYF. The CDR3 DNA reads TGTGCCAGCAGGGGACAGGGGCACGAGCAGTACTTC.

Only a few counts were recorded for this clone. The chain combines TRBV9 with TRBJ2-6; no reliable D call. The germline CDR1 and CDR2 sequences are SGDLS and YYNGEE. The V end was cut by 4 bases, the J end by 0 bases, with 11 bases between. This CDR3 is 16 amino acids long. The CDR3 bases are TGTGCCAGCAGCCAAGGTTGGCCCTCTGGGGCCAACGTCCTGACTTTC. This codes for CASSQGWPSGANVLTF.

The table lists this clone with many counts. V gene TRBV27 combines with J gene TRBJ1-4; D is ambiguous. The V end was cut by 1 base, the J end by 8 bases, with 8 bases between. CDR3 length: 13 residues. Germline V CDR1 and CDR2: MNHEY, SMNVEV (reference sequence). CDR3 amino acids: CASSLYRFEKLFF. Here the CDR3 DNA reads TGTGCCAGCAGTTTATATCGGTTCGAAAAACTGTTTTTT.

The rearrangement links TRBV29-1 to TRBJ2-1; 7 bases match TRBD1. CDR1 and CDR2 from the germline V gene are SQVTM and ANQGSEA. The V and J ends lost 7 bases and 5 bases, in that order; junction bases with no gene match: 14. The CDR3 runs 15 residues. This chain's CDR3 is CSARTTGKGNNEQFF. The CDR3 bases are TGCAGCGCTAGAACGACAGGGAAGGGGAACAATGAGCAGTTCTTC.

This clone has more than one count but fewer than ten. The chain has TRBV15 and TRBJ2-7, with D perhaps TRBD1 or TRBD2 (6 bases each). Germline assignment: CDR1 LNHNV and CDR2 YYDKDF (reference sequence). The V gene lost 0 bases and the J gene lost 3 bases, with 12 bases spanning the gap. The CDR3 length is 15 residues. CDR3 DNA sequence: TGTGCCACCAGCAGAGAGCCCGGAGGGGGCTACGAGCAGTACTTC. It is translated as CATSREPGGGYEQYF. The full variable domain, rest sourced from reference TRBV15 and TRBJ2-7, is DAMVIQNPRYQVTQFGKPVTLSCSQTLNHNVMYWYQQKSSQAPKLLFHYYDKDFNNEADTPDNFQSRRPNTSFCFLDIRSPGLGDTAMYLCATSREPGGGYEQYFGPGTRLTVT.

V and J are TRBV2 and TRBJ1-2; D is undetermined. Germline V gene lookup returns CDR1 SNHLY and CDR2 FYNNEI. The germline V and J ends were trimmed by 5 bases and 2 bases, with 9 bases remaining between them. This CDR3 has 13 amino acids. The CDR3 sequence: CASSQQQNYGYTF. The CDR3 DNA reads as TGTGCCAGCAGTCAACAGCAGAACTATGGCTACACCTTC.

This clone appeared a few times. The rearrangement links TRBV14 to TRBJ2-5; 8 bases fit TRBD1. Trimming cost V 5 bases and J 9 bases; bases outside gene matches: 14. This CDR3 contains 15 residues. Germline V gene sequence: CDR1 SGHDN, CDR2 FVKESK. The CDR3 DNA is TGTGCCAGCAGCGGATTTCGGGACAGGACTGGGGCCCAGTACTTC. This gives the protein CASSGFRDRTGAQYF. The whole variable domain, filled in from reference TRBV14 and TRBJ2-5, reads EAGVTQFPSHSVIEKGQTVTLRCDPISGHDNLYWYRRVMGKEIKFLLHFVKESKQDESGMPNNRFLAERTGGTYSTLKVQPAELEDSGVYFCASSGFRDRTGAQYFGPGTRLLVL.